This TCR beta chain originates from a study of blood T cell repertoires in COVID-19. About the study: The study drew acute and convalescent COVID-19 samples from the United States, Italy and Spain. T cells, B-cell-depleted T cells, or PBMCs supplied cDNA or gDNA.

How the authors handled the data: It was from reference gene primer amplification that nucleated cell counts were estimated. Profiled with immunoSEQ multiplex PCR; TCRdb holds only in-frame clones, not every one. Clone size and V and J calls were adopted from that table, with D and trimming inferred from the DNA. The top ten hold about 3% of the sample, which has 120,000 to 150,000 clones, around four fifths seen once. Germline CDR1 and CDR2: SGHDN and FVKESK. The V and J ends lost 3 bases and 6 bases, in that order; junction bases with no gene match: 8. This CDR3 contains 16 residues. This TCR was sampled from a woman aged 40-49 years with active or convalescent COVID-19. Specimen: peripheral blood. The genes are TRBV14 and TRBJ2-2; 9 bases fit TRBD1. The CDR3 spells CASSQGQGLLSGELFF. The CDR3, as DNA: TGTGCCAGCAGCCAGGGACAGGGATTGTTATCCGGGGAGCTGTTTTTT.